This T cell receptor beta chain was sequenced during a study of OX40 agonist ivuxolimab in advanced cancers. This CDR3 spans 16 amino acids. Trimming removed 5 bases from V and 6 bases from J; junction bases left unmatched: 7. Germline V gene data show CDR1 as SGHVS and CDR2 as FNYEAQ. Clones were sequenced by immunoSEQ multiplex PCR, and TCRdb holds only the in-frame ones, with some missing. The data show over 55,000 clones, approximately 80% seen once. Sequenced material: CD4+ or CD8+ T cells sorted from blood, taken in a trial of the OX40 agonist ivuxolimab. The chain links TRBV7-6 to TRBJ2-3, with 14 bases identical to TRBD2. The source is an adult with an advanced solid tumor such as melanoma, head and neck, liver or kidney cancer. The CDR3 bases are TGTGCCAGCAGCCTGGGGACTAGCGGGAGATCTGATACGCAGTATTTT. Protein product: CASSLGTSGRSDTQYF.